A single T cell receptor (beta chain) is shown here with its context. This sample was included in a study of shared clonotypes between healthy human individuals. Study as a whole: CD4 naive and memory got three plates each, CD8 naive two, CD8 memory one.

Germline CDR1 and CDR2: SGHTA and FQGNSA. This CDR3 region has 14 residues. After removal of 5 bases from V and 6 bases from J, the junction contained 7 bases not matched to a gene. Libraries were prepared by immunoSEQ multiplex PCR; TCRdb keeps only in-frame clonotypes and omits some of them. The sample consists of approximately 980,000 clones, 70% to 85% of them appearing once. This clonotype originated in a man between 18 and 29 years old in good health. The chain has TRBV7-2 and TRBJ1-1; 9 bases are a match to TRBD1. Material: memory CD4+ T cells sorted from blood. Subset meaning: CD45RA-negative fraction. CDR3 sequence (DNA): TGTGCCAGCAGCACGAACAGGGGGCGCGCTGAAGCTTTCTTT. It translates to CASSTNRGRAEAFF.